A selection of T cell receptor beta chains follows, all from one sample in a study of blood T cell repertoires in COVID-19. Produced via immunoSEQ multiplex PCR; TCRdb's table is partial and in-frame only. Here the sample spans 85,000 to 120,000 clones, 70% to 90% being singletons. Sample: peripheral blood. The source is a man between 45 and 60 years old with active COVID-19. The CDR3 runs from the conserved cysteine through the conserved F or W. D genes are given only for firm matches. Size is stated for part of the rows, as once, few or many counts, or as a class when the clone is expanded.

clone size: once
D gene: TRBD1
J gene: TRBJ2-7
V gene: TRBV20-1
CDR3 protein: CSAGGQGDYEQYF
CDR3 DNA: TGCAGTGCTGGTGGACAGGGGGACTACGAGCAGTACTTC

clone size: .
D gene: TRBD2
J gene: TRBJ2-4
V gene: TRBV5-1
CDR3 protein: CASSLVGNKEGGIQYF
CDR3 DNA: TGCGCCAGCAGCTTGGTGGGGAACAAAGAGGGAGGGATTCAGTACTTC

clone size: once
D gene: .
J gene: TRBJ2-5
V gene: TRBV11-3
CDR3 protein: CASSSGDGGYQETQYF
CDR3 DNA: TGTGCCAGCAGCTCCGGCGACGGGGGATACCAAGAGACCCAGTACTTC

clone size: .
D gene: TRBD1
J gene: TRBJ2-7
V gene: TRBV27
CDR3 protein: CASSSIGTGGGIGGDEQYF
CDR3 DNA: TGTGCCAGCAGTTCGATAGGGACAGGGGGTGGTATAGGGGGAGACGAGCAGTACTTC

clone size: .
D gene: TRBD2
J gene: TRBJ2-1
V gene: TRBV12-3/TRBV12-4
CDR3 protein: CASSPFGSGLPFF
CDR3 DNA: TGTGCCAGCAGCCCCTTTGGGTCGGGACTACCTTTCTTC

clone size: .
D gene: .
J gene: TRBJ1-2
V gene: TRBV6-5
CDR3 protein: CASSYTRVGGYTF
CDR3 DNA: TGTGCCAGCAGTTACACCAGGGTGGGAGGCTACACCTTC

clone size: .
D gene: .
J gene: TRBJ2-1
V gene: TRBV6-5
CDR3 protein: CASSSLREQFF
CDR3 DNA: TGTGCCAGCAGTAGCCTCAGGGAGCAGTTCTTC

clone size: .
D gene: .
J gene: TRBJ1-4
V gene: TRBV7-8
CDR3 protein: CASSLLEAPNEKLFF
CDR3 DNA: TGTGCCAGCAGCTTACTCGAGGCCCCTAATGAAAAACTGTTTTTT

clone size: .
D gene: .
J gene: TRBJ2-5
V gene: TRBV5-1
CDR3 protein: CASSPRDQETQYF
CDR3 DNA: TGCGCCAGCAGCCCGAGGGACCAAGAGACCCAGTACTTC

clone size: .
D gene: TRBD1
J gene: TRBJ2-7
V gene: TRBV2
CDR3 protein: CASSPPGQGISYEQYF
CDR3 DNA: TGTGCCAGCAGTCCGCCGGGACAGGGGATTTCCTACGAGCAGTACTTC

clone size: .
D gene: TRBD2
J gene: TRBJ2-1
V gene: TRBV5-5
CDR3 protein: CARSGGGGPKSYNEQFF
CDR3 DNA: TGTGCCCGCAGTGGGGGGGGAGGGCCGAAGTCCTACAATGAGCAGTTCTTC

clone size: .
D gene: TRBD1
J gene: TRBJ2-7
V gene: TRBV7-2
CDR3 protein: CASSYGQGLTYEQYF
CDR3 DNA: TGTGCCAGCAGCTATGGACAGGGTCTCACCTACGAGCAGTACTTC

clone size: .
D gene: .
J gene: TRBJ2-3
V gene: TRBV7-3
CDR3 protein: CASSLQTGTDTQYF
CDR3 DNA: TGTGCCAGCAGCTTACAAACTGGCACAGATACGCAGTATTTT

clone size: once
D gene: .
J gene: TRBJ2-1
V gene: TRBV7-2
CDR3 protein: CASSILSGGVNEQFF
CDR3 DNA: TGTGCCAGCAGCATCTTATCGGGCGGGGTCAATGAGCAGTTCTTC

clone size: once
D gene: .
J gene: TRBJ2-1
V gene: TRBV2
CDR3 protein: CASRLMPVSYNEQFF
CDR3 DNA: TGTGCCAGCCGTTTGATGCCGGTTTCCTACAATGAGCAGTTCTTC

clone size: .
D gene: .
J gene: TRBJ2-1
V gene: TRBV27
CDR3 protein: CASSLIENPNGEQFF
CDR3 DNA: TGTGCCAGCAGTTTAATAGAGAACCCTAATGGTGAGCAGTTCTTC

clone size: .
D gene: TRBD2
J gene: TRBJ2-3
V gene: TRBV9
CDR3 protein: CASSVGLAGTDTQYF
CDR3 DNA: TGTGCCAGCAGCGTAGGGCTAGCGGGGACAGATACGCAGTATTTT

clone size: .
D gene: .
J gene: TRBJ2-1
V gene: TRBV7-2
CDR3 protein: CASSSQIYNEQFF
CDR3 DNA: TGTGCCAGCAGCTCGCAGATCTACAATGAGCAGTTCTTC

clone size: .
D gene: .
J gene: TRBJ2-7
V gene: TRBV28
CDR3 protein: CASSSRQPLVAYEQYF
CDR3 DNA: TGTGCCAGCAGTTCACGACAGCCTTTAGTCGCCTACGAGCAGTACTTC

clone size: .
D gene: TRBD1
J gene: TRBJ2-7
V gene: TRBV6-5
CDR3 protein: CASSRGQGSYEQYF
CDR3 DNA: TGTGCCAGCAGTCGAGGACAGGGCTCCTACGAGCAGTACTTC

clone size: .
D gene: .
J gene: TRBJ1-5
V gene: TRBV10-3
CDR3 protein: CAISETGFNQPQHF
CDR3 DNA: TGTGCCATCAGTGAGACAGGATTTAATCAGCCCCAGCATTTT

clone size: .
D gene: TRBD1
J gene: TRBJ2-3
V gene: TRBV11-3
CDR3 protein: CASSLGTVTTDTQYF
CDR3 DNA: TGTGCCAGCAGCCTAGGGACAGTCACCACAGATACGCAGTATTTT

clone size: .
D gene: .
J gene: TRBJ1-1
V gene: TRBV11-3
CDR3 protein: CASSSGGTEAFF
CDR3 DNA: TGTGCCAGCAGCTCAGGTGGTACGGAAGCTTTCTTT

clone size: .
D gene: .
J gene: TRBJ2-3
V gene: TRBV2
CDR3 protein: CASSRDFSSTDTQYF
CDR3 DNA: TGTGCCAGCAGTCGGGACTTTTCTAGCACAGATACGCAGTATTTT

clone size: .
D gene: TRBD1
J gene: TRBJ1-4
V gene: TRBV5-1
CDR3 protein: CASSPIQGAGNEKLFF
CDR3 DNA: TGCGCCAGCAGCCCAATTCAGGGGGCGGGTAATGAAAAACTGTTTTTT

clone size: .
D gene: .
J gene: TRBJ2-1
V gene: TRBV5-4
CDR3 protein: CASSLQNDEQFF
CDR3 DNA: TGTGCCAGCAGCTTGCAGAACGATGAGCAGTTCTTC

clone size: once
D gene: .
J gene: TRBJ1-2
V gene: TRBV7-2
CDR3 protein: CASSLLRGGYTF
CDR3 DNA: TGTGCCAGCAGCTTACTTAGGGGTGGCTACACCTTC

clone size: .
D gene: .
J gene: TRBJ2-2
V gene: TRBV5-4
CDR3 protein: CASSFWAINTGELFF
CDR3 DNA: TGTGCCAGCAGCTTTTGGGCGATAAACACCGGGGAGCTGTTTTTT

clone size: .
D gene: .
J gene: TRBJ1-1
V gene: TRBV5-1
CDR3 protein: CASSFSGANTEAFF
CDR3 DNA: TGCGCCAGCAGCTTTTCTGGGGCCAACACTGAAGCTTTCTTT

clone size: .
D gene: .
J gene: TRBJ2-7
V gene: TRBV11-3
CDR3 protein: CASSLGTSYEQYF
CDR3 DNA: TGTGCCAGCAGCTTAGGGACTTCCTACGAGCAGTACTTC

clone size: .
D gene: .
J gene: TRBJ2-7
V gene: TRBV19
CDR3 protein: CASSSGRWNEQYF
CDR3 DNA: TGTGCCAGTAGTAGCGGGCGGTGGAACGAGCAGTACTTC

clone size: .
D gene: .
J gene: TRBJ2-3
V gene: TRBV19
CDR3 protein: CASSMTTSTDTQYF
CDR3 DNA: TGTGCCAGTAGTATGACGACTAGCACAGATACGCAGTATTTT

clone size: once
D gene: TRBD1
J gene: TRBJ2-3
V gene: TRBV7-9
CDR3 protein: CASSPGQGDTGTDTQYF
CDR3 DNA: TGTGCCAGCAGCCCGGGACAGGGGGACACCGGCACAGATACGCAGTATTTT

clone size: .
D gene: TRBD1
J gene: TRBJ2-1
V gene: TRBV9
CDR3 protein: CASSVGQGDYNEQFF
CDR3 DNA: TGTGCCAGCAGCGTAGGACAGGGGGACTACAATGAGCAGTTCTTC

clone size: .
D gene: TRBD1
J gene: TRBJ1-4
V gene: TRBV6-5
CDR3 protein: CASSQRGLHNEKLFF
CDR3 DNA: TGTGCCAGCAGCCAAAGGGGGCTCCACAATGAAAAACTGTTTTTT

clone size: .
D gene: .
J gene: TRBJ2-7
V gene: TRBV18
CDR3 protein: CASSPAAAAYEQYF
CDR3 DNA: TGTGCCAGCTCCCCCGCGGCAGCCGCCTACGAGCAGTACTTC

clone size: .
D gene: .
J gene: TRBJ1-1
V gene: TRBV11-2
CDR3 protein: CASSLDSSRTEAFF
CDR3 DNA: TGTGCCAGCAGCTTAGATTCATCACGGACTGAAGCTTTCTTT

clone size: .
D gene: TRBD1
J gene: TRBJ1-1
V gene: TRBV6-1
CDR3 protein: CASSDRPTGEAFF
CDR3 DNA: TGTGCCAGCAGTGATCGTCCGACAGGGGAAGCTTTCTTT

clone size: .
D gene: .
J gene: TRBJ1-6
V gene: TRBV19
CDR3 protein: CASSIWGGDSPLHF
CDR3 DNA: TGTGCCAGTAGTATCTGGGGCGGTGATTCACCCCTCCACTTT

clone size: .
D gene: .
J gene: TRBJ2-5
V gene: TRBV7-2
CDR3 protein: CASSLQGGTETQYF
CDR3 DNA: TGTGCCAGCAGCCTACAGGGGGGGACAGAGACCCAGTACTTC

clone size: medium-sized
D gene: .
J gene: TRBJ1-2
V gene: TRBV4-1
CDR3 protein: CASSHAVSNYGYTF
CDR3 DNA: TGCGCCAGCAGCCACGCCGTCAGTAACTATGGCTACACCTTC

clone size: .
D gene: TRBD2
J gene: TRBJ2-5
V gene: TRBV4-2
CDR3 protein: CASSPGTSGGAQETQYF
CDR3 DNA: TGTGCCAGCAGCCCAGGGACTAGCGGGGGGGCTCAAGAGACCCAGTACTTC

clone size: .
D gene: .
J gene: TRBJ2-7
V gene: TRBV18
CDR3 protein: CASSPQGDSYEQYF
CDR3 DNA: TGTGCCAGCTCACCACAGGGGGACTCCTACGAGCAGTACTTC

clone size: few
D gene: TRBD2
J gene: TRBJ2-3
V gene: TRBV2
CDR3 protein: CASRASGGADTQYF
CDR3 DNA: TGTGCCAGCAGAGCTAGCGGGGGGGCAGATACGCAGTATTTT

clone size: .
D gene: TRBD1
J gene: TRBJ1-3
V gene: TRBV7-8
CDR3 protein: CASSLRTGGLSGNTIYF
CDR3 DNA: TGTGCCAGCAGCCTAAGGACAGGAGGACTATCTGGAAACACCATATATTTT

clone size: .
D gene: .
J gene: TRBJ1-5
V gene: TRBV3-1/TRBV3-2
CDR3 protein: CASSHAGNQPQHF
CDR3 DNA: TGTGCCAGCAGCCATGCGGGGAATCAGCCCCAGCATTTT

clone size: .
D gene: .
J gene: TRBJ2-1
V gene: TRBV7-8
CDR3 protein: CASTIQGSNSYNEQFF
CDR3 DNA: TGTGCCAGCACCATTCAGGGGAGTAACTCCTACAATGAGCAGTTCTTC

clone size: .
D gene: TRBD1
J gene: TRBJ2-7
V gene: TRBV5-1
CDR3 protein: CASSSTGGSLEQYF
CDR3 DNA: TGCGCCAGCAGCTCGACAGGGGGTAGCCTCGAGCAGTACTTC

clone size: .
D gene: .
J gene: TRBJ1-1
V gene: TRBV2
CDR3 protein: CASSMTENTEAFF
CDR3 DNA: TGTGCCAGCAGCATGACAGAGAACACTGAAGCTTTCTTT